This TCR beta chain derives from a study of beta chain features in type 1 diabetes. Study-wide results and limits: Shortening of TCRB CDR3s, moderate but significant, appeared in all four CD4+ subsets of Type 1 diabetes patients.

The germline CDR1 and CDR2 sequences are MGHRA and YSYEKL. CDR3 length equals 14 residues. About this clone itself: The antigen is unknown. The junction shows a germline mismatch at one end, possibly a read error.

The whole isolated RNA underwent reverse transcription, so sequencing captured expressed TCRB transcripts. Using immunoSEQ multiplex PCR, the repertoire was profiled, and TCRdb retains in-frame clones only, with some absent. The table lists 160,000 or so clones, roughly 9% of them singletons. The sample taken for sequencing was central memory CD4+ T cells from blood. This rearrangement joins TRBV4-1 to TRBJ2-3; 12 bases are shared with TRBD2. The sequence was collected from a woman aged 18-29 years in good health. CDR3 coding DNA: TGTGCCAGCAGCTCGGGACTAGCGGGAGATACGCAGTATTTT. It specifies CASSSGLAGDTQYF.